This T cell receptor (beta chain) derives from a study of CD8+CD57+ T cells in acquired aplastic anemia. The overall study: The sorted CD4+ and CD8+ cells yielded an average around 3.2 ug of DNA. Healthy CD8+ samples averaged about 11.0 million reads.

This clonotype was seen at least ten times. As yet, its antigen is unknown. Genomic DNA was employed as the template in profiling TCR beta VDJ and CDR3. TCRdb re-called the reads with MiXCR, one entry per CDR3 protein. The repertoire holds about 130,000 distinct CDR3 sequences, with 41% as singletons. The CDR3 is 14 amino acids. V lost 7 bases and J lost 4, with 15 bases in between. The germline V gene encodes CDR1 SGHRS and CDR2 YFSETQ. Findings and limits, study-wide: A significant difference in CD8+ Simpson's diversity between patients and controls was not found. Comparison of patients with controls identified almost 30 shared CD8+ CDR3 sequences.

V and J are TRBV5-1 and TRBJ2-1; TRBD2 might be the D (7 bases). Sequencing was carried out using sorted CD4+, CD8+, or CD8+CD57+ T cells (not recorded which) from PBMCs. The source of this sequence is a human donor in good health, serving as a control. The CDR3 region is CASEERGGYNEQFF. The CDR3 nucleotides are TGCGCCAGCGAGGAGAGGGGGGGATACAATGAGCAGTTCTTC.